These 15 T cell receptor beta chains were all obtained from the same sample, sequenced in a study of vaccination and CD4 T cells after COVID-19. Using its own MiXCR run on the PCR reads, TCRdb lists one record per CDR3 protein. This sample has 20,000 to 30,000 distinct CDR3 sequences, with over 40% found just once. The sequencing here drew on CD4+ T cells from blood, taken before SARS-CoV-2 vaccination. These receptors originate from a human donor who had recovered from COVID-19.

V gene TRBV20-1 combines with J gene TRBJ2-7; TRBD1 aligns across 8 bases. Trimming at V came to 0 bases and at J to 0 bases, leaving 4 bases not matched to a gene. CDR1 and CDR2 (germline): DFQATT, SNEGSKA (reference sequence). This CDR3 spans 15 amino acids. Written as DNA, the CDR3 is TGCAGTGCTAGAGAGTGGACAGGGAGCTCCTACGAGCAGTACTTC. This sequence encodes CSAREWTGSSYEQYF.

The rearrangement joins TRBV5-1 to TRBJ2-3, with 8 bases aligning to TRBD1. Germline lookup yields CDR1 SGHRS and CDR2 YFSETQ. The trim removed 4 bases at V and 6 bases at J, leaving 10 bases unmatched. This CDR3 spans 15 amino acids. CDR3 amino acids: CASSRWTGFGDTQYF. The CDR3, as DNA: TGCGCCAGCAGCAGGTGGACAGGGTTCGGGGATACGCAGTATTTT.

The J gene is TRBJ2-6, the V gene TRBV20-1; no clear D. CDR3 length equals 17 residues. Germline CDR1 and CDR2: DFQATT and SNEGSKA (reference sequence). Trimming removed 1 base at V and 0 bases at J, with 13 bases between. CDR3 in DNA: TGCAGTGCTAGAGGTCCCGGAACCTACTCTGGGGCCAACGTCCTGACTTTC. Translation: CSARGPGTYSGANVLTF.

The gene calls are TRBV28 and TRBJ2-3; D possibly corresponds to TRBD1 (7 bases). Germline-derived CDR1 and CDR2 are MDHEN and SYDVKM. The V and J ends lost 3 bases and 3 bases respectively, with 25 bases between them. This CDR3 has 19 amino acids. CDR3 loop: CASSFSRGFAHRGTDTQYF. In DNA form, the CDR3 reads TGTGCCAGCAGTTTCTCCAGGGGGTTCGCACACCGGGGGACAGATACGCAGTATTTT.

To note about this clonotype: The junction differs from germline at one of its ends, possibly a read error. The V and J genes are TRBV12-3 or TRBV12-4 and TRBJ2-2; TRBD1 aligns across 9 bases. This CDR3 has 16 amino acids. The CDR3 protein is CASSVTGGGSTGEPFF. DNA for the CDR3: TGTGCCAGCAGTGTCACAGGGGGCGGGAGCACCGGGGAGCCGTTTTTT.

V gene TRBV20-1 combines with J gene TRBJ1-1; possibly TRBD1 for D (6 bases). The CDR3 contains 13 residues. V lost 7 bases and J lost 2, with 14 bases in between. CDR1 and CDR2 from the germline V gene are DFQATT and SNEGSKA (reference sequence). CDR3 sequence reads: CSGAGQDNTEAFF. As DNA, the CDR3 is TGCAGTGGGGCGGGACAAGATAACACTGAAGCTTTCTTT.

V and J are TRBV11-2 and TRBJ2-3; TRBD1 matches 11 bases. The V segment lost 5 bases and the J segment 3 bases; nucleotides outside the gene matches: 4. CDR1 is SGHAT and CDR2 is FQNNGV in the germline V gene. This CDR3 is built from 15 residues. The CDR3 DNA reads as TGTGCCAGCAGCGACCGGGACAGGGGGACAGATACGCAGTATTTT. It yields the protein CASSDRDRGTDTQYF.

This clonotype was counted a few times. J is TRBJ2-7 and V is TRBV6-1; possible D gene TRBD1, 6 bases. Germline CDR1 MNHNS, CDR2 SASEGT. V lost 5 bases and J lost 2, with 16 bases in between. There are 15 residues in the CDR3. CDR3 residues: CASSKTRDKTYEQYF. The CDR3 region has the DNA TGTGCCAGCAGTAAAACCCGGGACAAAACCTACGAGCAGTACTTC.

V gene TRBV2 combines with J gene TRBJ1-2; a possible D gene is TRBD1 (6 bases). Germline loops: CDR1 SNHLY, CDR2 FYNNEI. The V end was cut by 8 bases, the J end by 8 bases, with 18 bases between. The length of the CDR3 is 13 residues. CDR3 DNA: TGTGCCAGCCAACAACAGGGCAATAGCGGCTACACCTTC. This translates into CASQQQGNSGYTF.

Only one count was recorded for this clonotype. The J gene is TRBJ2-2, the V gene TRBV28; 10 nucleotides line up with TRBD2. V was pared by 8 bases and J by 5 bases, with 14 bases of the junction left unmatched. The CDR3 has 17 amino acids. The germline CDR1 and CDR2 sequences are MDHEN and SYDVKM. The CDR3, as DNA: TGTGCCAGCCTCCGCATTGGTCTAGCGGGAGTTACCGGGGAGCTGTTTTTT. Translated, it gives CASLRIGLAGVTGELFF.

A few counts support this clonotype. This sequence joins TRBV6-1 and TRBJ2-5; 10 positions agree with TRBD2. Unmatched junction bases numbered 8, after V lost 5 bases and J lost 5 bases. The germline V gene has CDR1 MNHNS and CDR2 SASEGT. This CDR3 spans 15 amino acids. The CDR3 reads CASSNGLAERETQYF. The CDR3 DNA reads as TGTGCCAGCAGTAACGGACTAGCGGAGAGGGAGACCCAGTACTTC.

The rearrangement links TRBV7-8 to TRBJ1-1; 8 nucleotides match TRBD1. Germline V gives CDR1 SGHVS, CDR2 FQNEAQ. J was trimmed by 3 bases and V by 5 bases; bases with no gene match: 11. This CDR3 has 16 amino acids. In nucleotides, the CDR3 is TGTGCCAGCAGCACCCGACAGGGGATGTTGGACACTGAAGCTTTCTTT. Its protein product is CASSTRQGMLDTEAFF.

This clonotype is a singleton in its sample. The chain couples TRBV18 to TRBJ1-1; D remains unclear. Germline V CDR1 and CDR2: KGHSH, LQKENI. The CDR3 covers 16 residues. V was cut by 2 bases and J by 1 base, with 14 bases left in between. CDR3 amino acids: CASSPGRLLENTEAFF. The CDR3 bases are TGTGCCAGCTCACCAGGGCGGCTCCTTGAGAACACTGAAGCTTTCTTT.

The chain employs TRBV7-8 and TRBJ2-3, with TRBD2 matching 13 bases. The germline V gene has CDR1 SGHVS and CDR2 FQNEAQ. The CDR3 length is 16 residues. V lost 5 bases to trimming and J lost 1 base; unmatched junction nucleotides: 3. The DNA for the CDR3 is TGTGCCAGCAGCCTACTAGCGGGAGGGGGCACAGATACGCAGTATTTT. It specifies CASSLLAGGGTDTQYF.

The rearrangement uses TRBV15 and TRBJ2-1; D is undetermined. Trimming left V 3 bases short and J 6 bases short, with 15 bases between. CDR1 is LNHNV and CDR2 is YYDKDF in the germline V gene (reference sequence). The length of the CDR3 is 15 residues. The CDR3 DNA follows: TGTGCCACCAGCAGGGCTTCCGACTCCCCCAATGAGCAGTTCTTC. Encoded protein: CATSRASDSPNEQFF.